Following are 26 T cell receptor beta chains from one sample sequenced in a study of T cell responses to AZD1222 COVID-19 vaccine. Profiled with immunoSEQ multiplex PCR; TCRdb holds only in-frame clones, not every one. The data hold approximately 100,000 clones, with more than 70% observed a single time. The specimen was peripheral blood, collected on day 0 of AZD1222 vaccination. The receptor set was obtained from an adult in good health.

The chain employs TRBV19 and TRBJ1-5; tentative D call: TRBD1 (5 bases). The CDR3 consists of 15 residues. Germline V gene data show CDR1 as LNHDA and CDR2 as SQIVND (reference sequence). The V and J ends lost 3 bases and 3 bases respectively, with 12 bases between them. Here the CDR3 reads CASSISRTSNQPQHF. The CDR3 DNA follows: TGTGCCAGTAGTATTTCAAGGACATCCAATCAGCCCCAGCATTTT. The full variable domain, its missing parts supplied by reference TRBV19 and TRBJ1-5, is DGGITQSPKYLFRKEGQNVTLSCEQNLNHDAMYWYRQDPGQGLRLIYYSQIVNDFQKGDIAEGYSVSREKKESFPLTVTSAQKNPTAFYLCASSISRTSNQPQHFGDGTRLSIL.

This chain connects TRBV7-3 to TRBJ1-1; TRBD1 matches 7 bases. With V trimmed by 4 bases and J by 5 bases, 4 bases remained unmatched. The CDR3 consists of 13 residues. Germline assignment: CDR1 SGHTA and CDR2 FQGTGA. CDR3 region: CASSSTGETEAFF. For the CDR3, the DNA is TGTGCCAGCAGCTCAACAGGGGAAACTGAAGCTTTCTTT.

In the case of this clone: This same CDR3 is encoded by further DNA sequences in the sample. The chain carries TRBV7-3 and TRBJ1-5, with unresolved D. CDR1 is SGHTA, CDR2 FQGTGA, per germline. This CDR3 contains 13 residues. V lost 5 bases and J lost 0, with 5 bases in between. CDR3 amino acids: CASSRDSNQPQHF. The CDR3, as DNA: TGTGCCAGCAGCCGCGATAGCAATCAGCCCCAGCATTTT.

The chain joins TRBV6-6 to TRBJ1-2, with TRBD1 as a possible D gene (5 bases). Germline lookup yields CDR1 MNHNY and CDR2 SVGAGI (reference sequence). The CDR3 loop spans 15 amino acids. The V gene lost 0 bases and the J gene lost 5 bases, with 13 bases spanning the gap. Here the CDR3 DNA reads TGTGCCAGCAGTTACTCGGCGACAGAGACTTATGGCTACACCTTC. Encoded protein: CASSYSATETYGYTF.

This chain links TRBV7-9 with TRBJ2-5, with D possibly being TRBD1 or TRBD2 (5 bases each). The CDR3 has 14 residues. CDR1 is SEHNR and CDR2 is FQNEAQ in the germline V gene (reference sequence). V dropped 2 bases and J dropped 4 bases, with 11 bases sitting between them. CDR3: CASSLLVGTETQYF. The DNA of the CDR3 is TGTGCCAGCAGCTTATTGGTTGGGACAGAGACCCAGTACTTC. Full variable domain (remainder filled in from reference TRBV7-9 and TRBJ2-5): DTGVSQNPRHKITKRGQNVTFRCDPISEHNRLYWYRQTLGQGPEFLTYFQNEAQLEKSRLLSDRFSAERPKGSFSTLEIQRTEQGDSAMYLCASSLLVGTETQYFGPGTRLLVL.

The J gene is TRBJ1-5, the V gene TRBV30; D gene unclear. Looked up from germline, CDR1 is GTSNPN and CDR2 is SVGIG (reference sequence). This CDR3 is 10 amino acids long. Trimming shortened V by 5 bases and J by 14 bases, and 13 bases separated the two germline ends. The CDR3 is CAWAVGLKHF. DNA of the CDR3: TGTGCCTGGGCCGTAGGGCTAAAGCATTTT.

V usage is TRBV2 and J usage is TRBJ2-7; 7 nucleotides match TRBD1. CDR3 length: 14 residues. V shed 2 bases, J shed 3 bases, and the junction held 4 bases outside the gene matches. The germline gives CDR1 SNHLY, CDR2 FYNNEI. The DNA of the CDR3 is TGTGCCAGCAGTGAATATAACAGGGGCTACGAGCAGTACTTC. This encodes CASSEYNRGYEQYF. Variable domain in full (rest from reference TRBV2 and TRBJ2-7): EPEVTQTPSHQVTQMGQEVILRCVPISNHLYFYWYRQILGQKVEFLVSFYNNEISEKSEIFDDQFSVERPDGSNFTLKIRSTKLEDSAMYFCASSEYNRGYEQYFGPGTRLTVT.

This chain joins TRBV19 and TRBJ1-2; 9 nucleotides line up with TRBD1. Germline V CDR1 and CDR2: LNHDA, SQIVND (reference sequence). Trimming at V came to 5 bases and at J to 8 bases, leaving 6 bases not matched to a gene. This CDR3 comprises 13 residues. CDR3 sequence (DNA): TGTGCCAGTAGTCTCAACAGGGGGCTAGGCTACACCTTC. This encodes CASSLNRGLGYTF.

About this clone itself: It is unclear where the CDR3 begins or ends on the DNA, so no DNA is shown, and the CDR3 is as TCRdb lists it. CDR3 protein: CASSQDYVAGGTTF. The V gene is TRBV4-3, the J gene TRBJ1-2; the table's D call, TRBD1, was not checked against the DNA. The CDR3 numbers 14 amino acids, ends counted. Germline lookup yields CDR1 LGHNA and CDR2 YSLEER.

The CDR3 sequence is CAWSAGTSGRAQETQYF. Written as DNA, the CDR3 is TGTGCCTGGAGTGCCGGGACTAGCGGGAGGGCACAAGAGACCCAGTACTTC. The V and J genes are TRBV30 and TRBJ2-5; 16 bases are a match to TRBD2. Losses at the gene ends were 1 base for V and 2 bases for J; bases not matched to a gene: 4. Germline V gene sequence: CDR1 GTSNPN, CDR2 SVGIG (reference sequence). CDR3 length equals 17 residues.

This chain joins TRBV19 and TRBJ2-2; no definite D call. The germline CDR1 and CDR2 sequences are LNHDA and SQIVND (reference sequence). Trimming stripped 4 bases from V and 4 bases from J, with 4 bases between. The CDR3 runs 12 residues. The CDR3 here is CASSSATGELFF. CDR3 in DNA: TGTGCCAGTAGTAGCGCCACCGGGGAGCTGTTTTTT.

CDR3 nucleotide sequence: TGTGCCAGTACATCAGGGGATTGGGACTATGGCTACACCTTC. Translated: CASTSGDWDYGYTF. This chain uses TRBV19 with TRBJ1-2; D may be TRBD1 (6 bases). The CDR3 has 14 amino acids. V lost 7 bases and J lost 3, with 15 bases in between. Germline lookup yields CDR1 LNHDA and CDR2 SQIVND (reference sequence).

The chain carries TRBV7-3 and TRBJ2-7; 10 positions agree with TRBD1. CDR3 size: 14 residues. CDR1 and CDR2 from the germline V gene are SGHTA and FQGTGA. V trimming: 6 bases; J trimming: 0 bases; junction bases outside the gene matches: 2. In DNA, the CDR3 is TGTGCCAGCAGTTGGACAGGGGGCTCCTACGAGCAGTACTTC. Its translation is CASSWTGGSYEQYF.

This clone was recorded a few times. This rearrangement joins TRBV27 to TRBJ1-1; 8 nucleotides align to TRBD1. Germline values: CDR1 MNHEY, CDR2 SMNVEV (reference sequence). This CDR3 comprises 14 residues. Germline trimming cut 3 bases from V and 6 bases from J; bases unmatched to any gene: 6. CDR3 amino acids: CASSLTGAAPEAFF. The CDR3 nucleotides are TGTGCCAGCAGTTTGACAGGGGCTGCCCCTGAAGCTTTCTTT.

The rearrangement joins TRBV28 to TRBJ2-5; 7 nucleotides align to TRBD1. This CDR3 is built from 15 residues. With 6 bases clipped from V and 4 bases from J, the junction kept 11 bases outside the gene matches. Germline CDR1 and CDR2: MDHEN and SYDVKM. The CDR3, as DNA: TGTGCCAGCAGCACTTTGACAGGGCTACTAGAGACCCAGTACTTC. This codes for CASSTLTGLLETQYF.

This chain connects TRBV21-1 to TRBJ2-7; TRBD1 was called by the table and not checked on the DNA. TRBV21-1 is listed as a pseudogene. This CDR3 is built from 15 residues. CDR3 in DNA: TGTGCCAGCAGCAAATATGTCAACAGCCTCTACGAGCAGTACTTC. It codes for CASSKYVNSLYEQYF.

The rearrangement links TRBV5-1 to TRBJ1-3, with D uncertain. The CDR3 spans 16 residues. CDR1 and CDR2 (germline): SGHRS, YFSETQ. The V gene lost 3 bases and the J gene lost 2 bases, with 15 bases spanning the gap. For the CDR3, the DNA is TGCGCCAGCAGCTGGAGCGGCCCTGACACTGGAAACACCATATATTTT. This encodes CASSWSGPDTGNTIYF.

The V and J genes are TRBV5-6 and TRBJ1-6, with 11 bases lining up with TRBD1. CDR1 is SGHDT and CDR2 is YYEEEE in the germline V gene. The J segment lost 9 bases and the V segment lost 4 bases, leaving 3 bases of the junction unmatched. The CDR3 runs 14 residues. CDR3 sequence: CASSPGQGASPLHF. DNA of the CDR3: TGTGCCAGCAGCCCCGGACAGGGGGCTTCACCCCTCCACTTT.

The chain carries TRBV5-6 and TRBJ1-5; 7 bases map to TRBD1. Germline-derived CDR1 and CDR2 are SGHDT and YYEEEE. V trimming: 6 bases; J trimming: 5 bases; junction bases outside the gene matches: 2. This CDR3 has 12 residues. The CDR3 loop reads CASTQGDQPQHF. As DNA, the CDR3 is TGTGCCAGCACCCAGGGGGATCAGCCCCAGCATTTT.

This clone turned up a few times. This rearrangement joins TRBV28 to TRBJ2-7, with 8 bases aligning to TRBD2. CDR3 length: 12 amino acids. V trimming: 8 bases; J trimming: 3 bases; junction bases outside the gene matches: 3. The germline CDR1 and CDR2 sequences are MDHEN and SYDVKM. Here the CDR3 reads CASAAGGYEQYF. The CDR3 DNA reads TGTGCCAGCGCGGCGGGAGGCTACGAGCAGTACTTC.

This sequence joins TRBV4-2 and TRBJ1-4, with unresolved D. Germline lookup yields CDR1 LGHNA and CDR2 YNFKEQ. V was trimmed by 0 bases and J by 2 bases, leaving 13 bases between them. The CDR3 is 17 amino acids. CDR3 in amino acids: CASSQDLGFKTNEKLFF. Here the CDR3 DNA reads TGTGCCAGCAGCCAAGATCTGGGTTTTAAGACTAATGAAAAACTGTTTTTT.

The chain carries TRBV2 and TRBJ1-5; D gene uncertain. CDR3 length equals 14 residues. Trimming pared 5 bases from V and 4 bases from J, leaving 12 bases between. Germline values: CDR1 SNHLY, CDR2 FYNNEI. The CDR3: CASSPGRINQPQHF. The CDR3, as DNA: TGTGCCAGCAGTCCGGGCAGAATAAATCAGCCCCAGCATTTT.

The V call is TRBV28, the J call TRBJ2-2, with 8 bases lining up with TRBD1. The CDR3 contains 16 residues. The germline CDR1 and CDR2 sequences are MDHEN and SYDVKM. Trimming at V came to 5 bases and at J to 5 bases, leaving 10 bases not matched to a gene. The chain's CDR3 is CASSPLGQGFTGELFF. The DNA of the CDR3 is TGTGCCAGCAGTCCGCTAGGACAGGGTTTTACCGGGGAGCTGTTTTTT.

The chain employs TRBV28 and TRBJ1-2; the D is unclear. With 8 bases removed from V and 2 bases from J, the gap between germline ends came to 18 bases. The CDR3 runs 15 residues. CDR1 is MDHEN, CDR2 SYDVKM, per germline. CDR3 sequence reads: CASWYNSDANYGYTF. For the CDR3, the DNA is TGTGCCAGCTGGTACAACTCGGACGCCAACTATGGCTACACCTTC.

V usage is TRBV28 and J usage is TRBJ1-2, with D possibly TRBD1 on 6 matching bases. Trimming removed 5 bases at V and 7 bases at J, with 23 bases between. The CDR3 runs 16 residues. Germline V gene sequence: CDR1 MDHEN, CDR2 SYDVKM. The CDR3 nucleotides read TGTGCCAGCAGTCCCATCATTGACAGGCCCGAGGGTGGCTACACCTTC. Its translation is CASSPIIDRPEGGYTF.

The chain couples TRBV18 to TRBJ1-2; D possibly corresponds to TRBD1 (5 bases). V lost 3 bases to trimming and J lost 8 bases, with 13 bases between them. From germline, CDR1 is KGHSH and CDR2 LQKENI. This CDR3 has 13 residues. The CDR3 sequence: CASSPPQGPGYTF. DNA for the CDR3: TGTGCCAGCTCACCCCCCCAGGGTCCGGGCTACACCTTC.